Below, 29 T cell receptor beta chains from the same sample are listed, as sequenced in a study of blood T cell repertoires in COVID-19. Clones were read by immunoSEQ multiplex PCR, and TCRdb kept only the in-frame ones, dropping some. The sample carries 250,000 to 350,000 clones, around 90% recorded once. The sample taken for sequencing was peripheral blood. Receptors were obtained from a young man with active or convalescent COVID-19.

The chain uses TRBV3-1 (or the pseudogene TRBV3-2) and TRBJ1-6; D perhaps matches TRBD1 (6 bases). The CDR3 spans 19 residues. Germline CDR1 and CDR2: LGHDT and YNNKEL (reference sequence). The V and J ends lost 5 bases and 14 bases respectively, with 34 bases between them. The CDR3 nucleotides read TGTGCCAGCAGCGCGAGGAGTCTCGACAGGCCCTTTTCAGTGAAGGCCCTCCACTTT. Its protein product is CASSARSLDRPFSVKALHF.

This clone was picked up a small number of times. CDR3 residues: CASRGGQGARQPQHF. Here the CDR3 DNA reads TGTGCCAGCAGGGGGGGACAGGGCGCGCGTCAGCCCCAGCATTTT. This chain links TRBV2 with TRBJ1-5; TRBD1 agrees at 9 bases. Germline trimming cut 6 bases from V and 6 bases from J; bases unmatched to any gene: 9. Germline V gene data show CDR1 as SNHLY and CDR2 as FYNNEI. The CDR3 is 15 residues long. Full variable domain (remainder filled in from reference TRBV2 and TRBJ1-5): EPEVTQTPSHQVTQMGQEVILRCVPISNHLYFYWYRQILGQKVEFLVSFYNNEISEKSEIFDDQFSVERPDGSNFTLKIRSTKLEDSAMYFCASRGGQGARQPQHFGDGTRLSIL.

The chain combines TRBV18 with TRBJ1-1, with TRBD1 identical over 10 bases. CDR3 length: 14 residues. V dropped 3 bases and J dropped 4; count of bases not matched to a gene: 2. Germline CDR1 reads KGHSH; CDR2 reads LQKENI. CDR3 region: CASSPDRGLTEAFF. DNA of the CDR3: TGTGCCAGCTCACCCGACAGGGGGCTCACTGAAGCTTTCTTT. The full variable domain, rest sourced from reference TRBV18 and TRBJ1-1, is NAGVMQNPRHLVRRRGQEARLRCSPMKGHSHVYWYRQLPEEGLKFMVYLQKENIIDESGMPKERFSAEFPKEGPSILRIQQVVRGDSAAYFCASSPDRGLTEAFFGQGTRLTVV.

The rearrangement uses TRBV7-9 and TRBJ1-2; the D gene is possibly TRBD1 (5 bases). V was shortened by 4 bases and J by 5 bases, with 20 bases between the two germline ends. The germline V gene has CDR1 SEHNR and CDR2 FQNEAQ (reference sequence). This CDR3 region has 16 residues. CDR3 in DNA: TGTGCCAGCAGCTCGAATCAGGGCAAAGTCCTGTATGGCTACACCTTC. It specifies CASSSNQGKVLYGYTF.

The chain joins TRBV18 to TRBJ1-2, with D tentatively TRBD1 (6 bases). Germline CDR1 is KGHSH and CDR2 is LQKENI. The V and J ends lost 4 bases and 6 bases respectively, with 12 bases between them. This CDR3 region has 13 residues. The CDR3 nucleotides read TGTGCCAGCTCACTGGGGGCTGGGCATGGCTACACCTTC. This translates into CASSLGAGHGYTF.

This sequence joins TRBV7-9 and TRBJ1-4, with 7 bases fitting TRBD1. Germline values: CDR1 SEHNR, CDR2 FQNEAQ (reference sequence). The ends lost 1 base at V and 7 bases at J; junction bases unmatched: 0. There are 13 residues in the CDR3. The CDR3 loop is CASSLGQGEKLFF. The CDR3 DNA sequence: TGTGCCAGCAGCTTAGGACAGGGTGAAAAACTGTTTTTT.

This clone was detected a few times. The chain carries TRBV18 and TRBJ2-7; 9 nucleotides line up with TRBD2. CDR1 KGHSH and CDR2 LQKENI come from the germline V gene. The CDR3 has 15 amino acids. V trimming: 2 bases; J trimming: 4 bases; junction bases outside the gene matches: 6. The CDR3 loop reads CASSPMVTSGYEQYF. The CDR3 DNA reads as TGTGCCAGCTCACCAATGGTGACTAGCGGATACGAGCAGTACTTC.

The chain has TRBV6-2 or TRBV6-3 and TRBJ2-2; 10 nucleotides agree with TRBD2. The CDR3 runs 15 residues. The germline gives CDR1 MNHEY, CDR2 SVGEGT. The V and J ends lost 4 bases and 6 bases, in that order; junction bases with no gene match: 5. The CDR3 DNA follows: TGTGCCAGCAGTTTGGTGGGACTAGCGTCCGGGGAGCTGTTTTTT. Encoded protein: CASSLVGLASGELFF.

The rearrangement uses TRBV5-7 and TRBJ1-6, with D unclear. TRBV5-7 carries the ORF label, with uncertain function. V was shortened by 4 bases and J by 0 bases, with 8 bases between the two germline ends. This CDR3 has 15 residues. CDR3 DNA: TGTGCCAGCAGCGTAGGGAGCTCCTATAATTCACCCCTCCACTTT. Translated, it gives CASSVGSSYNSPLHF.

This clone was found a few times. The chain couples TRBV4-2 to TRBJ2-3, with TRBD2 identical over 9 bases. The CDR3 sequence is 15 residues long. CDR1 is LGHNA, CDR2 YNFKEQ, per germline. V gave up 0 bases and J gave up 5 bases; unmatched junction bases: 3. The CDR3 nucleotides read TGTGCCAGCAGCCAAGAAAGGACTAGCGTAGATACGCAGTATTTT. Its protein is CASSQERTSVDTQYF.

The J gene is TRBJ2-5, the V gene TRBV7-8; 8 nucleotides agree with TRBD1. Germline CDR1 reads SGHVS; CDR2 reads FQNEAQ. The CDR3 is 13 residues long. The junction had 5 bases not matched to a gene; V was cut back by 7 bases and J by 4 bases. This CDR3 reads CASTQDRAETQYF. The CDR3 DNA is TGTGCCAGCACCCAGGACAGGGCAGAGACCCAGTACTTC.

The gene calls are TRBV6-1 and TRBJ2-7; 10 positions match TRBD1. The length of the CDR3 is 18 residues. The germline gives CDR1 MNHNS, CDR2 SASEGT. V gave up 4 bases and J gave up 0 bases; unmatched junction bases: 12. The CDR3 coding sequence is TGTGCCAGCAGTGGCTACTCCCGGGACAGGGGTTACTCCTACGAGCAGTACTTC. Protein: CASSGYSRDRGYSYEQYF.

This clone turned up a few times. The chain is built from TRBV3-1 (or the pseudogene TRBV3-2) and TRBJ1-1, with D possibly TRBD1 on 5 matching bases. The length of the CDR3 is 14 residues. The ends were cut back, 3 bases at V and 4 bases at J, with 12 bases in the middle. The germline V gene encodes CDR1 LGHDT and CDR2 YNNKEL (reference sequence). The CDR3 DNA sequence: TGTGCCAGCAGCCACCAGGGTTCTGTCACTGAAGCTTTCTTT. It specifies CASSHQGSVTEAFF.

Only one count was recorded for this clone. V gene TRBV11-2 combines with J gene TRBJ2-1, with TRBD2 identical over 10 bases. Germline V gene lookup returns CDR1 SGHAT and CDR2 FQNNGV. There are 17 residues in the CDR3. After removal of 8 bases from V and 4 bases from J, the junction contained 14 bases not matched to a gene. The CDR3 protein is CASRDLPGLANYNEQFF. For the CDR3, the DNA is TGTGCCAGCCGCGATTTACCGGGACTAGCGAATTACAATGAGCAGTTCTTC.

This rearrangement joins TRBV10-3 to TRBJ1-3, with a tentative D call TRBD1 (5 bases). From germline, CDR1 is ENHRY and CDR2 SYGVKD. CDR3 length: 15 residues. Trimming took off 2 bases at V and 0 bases at J, with 8 bases between the two ends. The CDR3 sequence is CAISEPQASGNTIYF. CDR3 DNA: TGTGCCATCAGTGAGCCACAGGCCTCTGGAAACACCATATATTTT.

This sequence joins TRBV28 and TRBJ1-1, with D possibly TRBD1 on 6 matching bases. V was cut by 6 bases and J by 1 base, with 6 bases left in between. CDR1 and CDR2 from the germline V gene are MDHEN and SYDVKM. The CDR3 contains 12 residues. The CDR3 spells CASRTGNTEAFF. The CDR3, as DNA: TGTGCCAGCAGGACAGGGAACACTGAAGCTTTCTTT.

This clone showed up just once. J is TRBJ2-3 and V is TRBV7-9, with 12 bases identical to TRBD2. This CDR3 is built from 15 residues. Per the germline V gene, CDR1 is SEHNR and CDR2 is FQNEAQ (reference sequence). Losses at the gene ends were 8 bases for V and 5 bases for J; bases not matched to a gene: 8. The CDR3: CASLGGLAGIDTQYF. The CDR3 nucleotides are TGTGCCAGCCTCGGCGGACTAGCGGGAATAGATACGCAGTATTTT.

The V and J genes are TRBV15 and TRBJ1-2, with 12 bases aligning to TRBD1. The CDR3 covers 15 residues. Trimming at V came to 0 bases and at J to 8 bases, leaving 4 bases not matched to a gene. Germline assignment: CDR1 LNHNV and CDR2 YYDKDF (reference sequence). The CDR3 here is CATSRDRGQGAGYTF. The CDR3 DNA is TGTGCCACCAGCAGAGATAGGGGACAGGGGGCGGGCTACACCTTC.

The CDR3: CASSPLGQSQPQHF. In nucleotides, the CDR3 is TGTGCCAGCTCACCACTTGGACAGTCCCAGCCCCAGCATTTT. This chain connects TRBV18 to TRBJ1-5; tentatively, D is TRBD1 (6 bases). Trimming removed 1 base at V and 7 bases at J, with 11 bases between. This CDR3 region has 14 residues. CDR1 and CDR2 from the germline V gene are KGHSH and LQKENI.

The rearrangement joins TRBV11-2 to TRBJ2-5; 9 bases are shared with TRBD1. This CDR3 has 13 residues. Germline CDR1 is SGHAT and CDR2 is FQNNGV. Losses at the gene ends were 5 bases for V and 5 bases for J; bases not matched to a gene: 3. In nucleotides, the CDR3 is TGTGCCAGCAGCGGGGGGACAGGGGAGACCCAGTACTTC. Protein sequence: CASSGGTGETQYF.

A word on this clone: This sample includes further DNA sequences coding for the same CDR3. The rearrangement uses TRBV7-9 and TRBJ2-2; 7 positions match TRBD1. Germline assignment: CDR1 SEHNR and CDR2 FQNEAQ (reference sequence). V was clipped by 6 bases and J by 1 base; unmatched bases: 5. The CDR3 contains 15 residues. CDR3 nucleotides: TGTGCCAGCAGTCCCCGGGACAGGAACACCGGGGAGCTGTTTTTT. As protein: CASSPRDRNTGELFF.

V gene TRBV10-2 combines with J gene TRBJ2-7, with D possibly matching TRBD2 (6 bases). With 2 bases removed from V and 3 bases from J, the gap between germline ends came to 14 bases. The CDR3 is 15 amino acids. Germline CDR1 and CDR2: WSHSY and SAAADI. The CDR3 coding sequence is TGCGCCAGCAGTGAGGACCGGGGAGGAAACTACGAGCAGTACTTC. Amino acids: CASSEDRGGNYEQYF.

As for this clone: This same CDR3 is encoded by further DNA sequences in the sample. The chain employs TRBV5-1 and TRBJ2-7, with a possible D match to TRBD1 (6 bases). Per the germline V gene, CDR1 is SGHRS and CDR2 is YFSETQ. V gave up 0 bases and J gave up 4 bases, with 8 bases separating them. There are 13 residues in the CDR3. The CDR3 reads CASSLAGTYEQYF. CDR3 DNA sequence: TGCGCCAGCAGCTTGGCAGGGACATACGAGCAGTACTTC.

The chain employs TRBV28 and TRBJ2-7, with 11 bases identical to TRBD1. The CDR3 contains 17 residues. The V gene end was trimmed by 6 bases and the J gene end by 5 bases; junction bases not matched to a gene: 15. Germline values: CDR1 MDHEN, CDR2 SYDVKM. This CDR3 reads CASRLPGQGERGNEQYF. Here the CDR3 DNA reads TGTGCCAGCAGACTACCGGGACAGGGGGAGAGGGGGAACGAGCAGTACTTC. Looking up the rest from reference TRBV28 and TRBJ2-7 gives the full variable domain: DVKVTQSSRYLVKRTGEKVFLECVQDMDHENMFWYRQDPGLGLRLIYFSYDVKMKEKGDIPEGYSVSREKKERFSLILESASTNQTSMYLCASRLPGQGERGNEQYFGPGTRLTVT.

V is TRBV7-2 and J is TRBJ2-5; 7 nucleotides align to TRBD1. The CDR3 totals 16 residues. V gave up 6 bases and J gave up 3 bases; unmatched junction bases: 13. Germline values: CDR1 SGHTA, CDR2 FQGNSA. CDR3 bases: TGTGCCAGCAGTCAGAAAGGGGACAGCAGGGAAGAGACCCAGTACTTC. Translating it yields CASSQKGDSREETQYF.

The J gene is TRBJ2-5, the V gene TRBV10-3; TRBD2 might be the D (5 bases). The CDR3 is 15 residues long. Trimming left V 4 bases short and J 0 bases short, with 12 bases between. CDR1 and CDR2 (germline): ENHRY, SYGVKD. The CDR3 DNA is TGTGCCATCAGTGCCGGTCAGAGGGACCAAGAGACCCAGTACTTC. Protein product: CAISAGQRDQETQYF.

The chain combines TRBV6-5 with TRBJ2-7; 7 bases fit TRBD2. This CDR3 comprises 14 residues. Germline trimming cut 2 bases from V and 5 bases from J; bases unmatched to any gene: 6. Germline lookup yields CDR1 MNHEY and CDR2 SVGAGI. CDR3 DNA sequence: TGTGCCAGCAGTTACCGAGGCGGGAGCCACGAGCAGTACTTC. Translated, it gives CASSYRGGSHEQYF.

The chain joins TRBV7-9 to TRBJ2-5; 9 positions agree with TRBD2. The V and J ends lost 5 bases and 3 bases, in that order; junction bases with no gene match: 10. The CDR3 loop spans 16 amino acids. CDR1 and CDR2 (germline): SEHNR, FQNEAQ (reference sequence). In DNA form, the CDR3 reads TGTGCCAGCAGCGCTCAGCGGGGGGCAGAAGAAGAGACCCAGTACTTC. Protein sequence: CASSAQRGAEEETQYF.

This sequence joins TRBV6-6 and TRBJ1-5; tentative D call: TRBD1 (6 bases). V shed 8 bases and J shed 6 bases, with 20 bases lying between them. Germline-derived CDR1 and CDR2 are MNHNY and SVGAGI (reference sequence). The CDR3 spans 15 residues. This CDR3 reads CASDVPDRQVQPQHF. DNA of the CDR3: TGTGCCAGCGATGTCCCCGACAGGCAGGTTCAGCCCCAGCATTTT.